This entry lists 30 T cell receptor beta chains sequenced from one sample in a study of blood T cell repertoires in COVID-19. Using immunoSEQ multiplex PCR, the repertoire was profiled, and TCRdb retains in-frame clones only, with some absent. The table shows a few hundred thousand clones, with about 83% occurring only once. The sequenced material came from peripheral blood. The receptor source for this set is a man aged 55 to 69 who had recovered from COVID-19.

The chain combines TRBV5-6 with TRBJ1-6; 8 nucleotides agree with TRBD1. V was pared by 3 bases and J by 9 bases, with 8 bases of the junction left unmatched. The CDR3 totals 15 residues. The germline CDR1 and CDR2 sequences are SGHDT and YYEEEE. CDR3 DNA sequence: TGTGCCAGCAGCTCCGGGGACAGGATACTTTCACCCCTCCACTTT. Translation gives CASSSGDRILSPLHF.

This clone was observed a handful of times. The V gene is TRBV14, the J gene TRBJ2-1; D is possibly TRBD2 (5 bases). CDR1 and CDR2 from the germline V gene are SGHDN and FVKESK. The CDR3 spans 13 residues. V shed 0 bases and J shed 9 bases, with 9 bases lying between them. The CDR3 DNA is TGTGCCAGCAGCCAAGATCTAGCTGGTGAGCAGTTCTTC. Translated, it gives CASSQDLAGEQFF.

The V and J genes are TRBV5-1 and TRBJ2-5; no clear D. The CDR3 runs 13 residues. The V gene lost 1 base and the J gene lost 1 base, with 5 bases spanning the gap. Germline values: CDR1 SGHRS, CDR2 YFSETQ. The CDR3 reads CASSLYGQETQYF. The CDR3 DNA reads TGCGCCAGCAGCTTGTACGGCCAAGAGACCCAGTACTTC.

V and J are TRBV10-3 and TRBJ2-7; 9 bases are shared with TRBD1. With V trimmed by 4 bases and J by 5 bases, 3 bases remained unmatched. CDR3 length equals 13 residues. In germline, CDR1 is ENHRY, CDR2 SYGVKD. The CDR3 DNA sequence: TGTGCCATCAGTGGGACAGGGGTGGACGAGCAGTACTTC. Translation: CAISGTGVDEQYF.

The rearrangement uses TRBV10-3 and TRBJ1-5; TRBD1 aligns across 10 bases. V lost 6 bases to trimming and J lost 0 bases; unmatched junction nucleotides: 8. The CDR3 has 17 amino acids. CDR1 ENHRY and CDR2 SYGVKD come from the germline V gene. The CDR3 is CAISPGQGFFSNQPQHF. The CDR3 DNA follows: TGTGCCATCAGCCCGGGACAGGGGTTCTTTAGCAATCAGCCCCAGCATTTT.

The chain recombines TRBV5-8 with TRBJ2-2; 9 bases fit TRBD2. Germline V lookup: CDR1 SGHTS, CDR2 YDEGEE. The length of the CDR3 is 16 residues. With V trimmed by 4 bases and J by 0 bases, 4 bases remained unmatched. CDR3 protein: CASSILAGTNTGELFF. In nucleotides, the CDR3 is TGTGCCAGCAGCATCCTAGCGGGGACGAACACCGGGGAGCTGTTTTTT.

The chain is built from TRBV14 and TRBJ2-2, with 7 nucleotides matching TRBD1. This CDR3 has 15 amino acids. Germline V gene data show CDR1 as SGHDN and CDR2 as FVKESK. Trimming took 3 bases from V and 1 from J; bases not matched to a gene: 2. DNA of the CDR3: TGTGCCAGCAGCCAGTGGACAGGGAACACCGGGGAGCTGTTTTTT. Its translation: CASSQWTGNTGELFF.

This clone was counted once. This chain links TRBV6-5 with TRBJ1-2; tentative D call: TRBD1 (6 bases). Between the trimmed V and J ends, which lost 2 bases and 1 base, there was a span of 8 bases. Germline CDR1 reads MNHEY; CDR2 reads SVGAGI. The CDR3 runs to 14 residues. The CDR3 bases are TGTGCCAGCAGTTACGGACAGCTTAACTATGGCTACACCTTC. Translation gives CASSYGQLNYGYTF.

The chain couples TRBV10-3 to TRBJ1-2; perhaps TRBD1 as D (6 bases). V was trimmed by 2 bases and J by 5 bases, leaving 9 bases between them. Germline loops: CDR1 ENHRY, CDR2 SYGVKD. The CDR3 totals 13 residues. The chain's CDR3 is CAISEPDRYGYTF. The CDR3 coding sequence is TGTGCCATCAGTGAGCCCGACAGGTATGGCTACACCTTC.

With respect to this clone: This may arise from a read error, as a much more abundant clone is one base away. The chain employs TRBV3-1 (or the pseudogene TRBV3-2) and TRBJ2-7, with D tentatively TRBD2 (6 bases). Germline values: CDR1 LGHDT, CDR2 YNNKEL (reference sequence). This CDR3 is built from 12 residues. The V gene lost 3 bases and the J gene lost 4 bases, with 7 bases spanning the gap. Written as DNA, the CDR3 is TGTGCCAGCAGCCACGGGGGTTACGAGCAGTACTTC. Translated: CASSHGGYEQYF.

V is TRBV2 and J is TRBJ2-1, with TRBD2 as a possible D gene (5 bases). The CDR3 extends over 13 amino acids. Germline V CDR1 and CDR2: SNHLY, FYNNEI. The V end lost 3 bases, the J end lost 7 bases, and 10 bases lay between the germline ends. CDR3: CASSERVQNEQFF. Written as DNA, the CDR3 is TGTGCCAGCAGTGAGCGGGTACAGAATGAGCAGTTCTTC.

This sequence joins TRBV5-4 and TRBJ1-2, with a possible D match to TRBD1 (6 bases). From germline, CDR1 is SGHNT and CDR2 YYREEE (reference sequence). Trimming shortened V by 6 bases and J by 4 bases, and 16 bases separated the two germline ends. The length of the CDR3 is 14 residues. The chain's CDR3 is CASTPGVLSYGYTF. CDR3 bases: TGTGCCAGCACCCCAGGGGTCCTAAGCTATGGCTACACCTTC.

J is TRBJ2-7 and V is TRBV19; D not resolved. The CDR3 length is 14 residues. V shed 4 bases and J shed 5 bases, with 15 bases lying between them. In germline, CDR1 is LNHDA, CDR2 SQIVND (reference sequence). Here the CDR3 reads CASSTLSARDEQYF. DNA for the CDR3: TGTGCCAGTAGTACCCTATCCGCGCGCGACGAGCAGTACTTC.

The chain employs TRBV19 and TRBJ2-1; 7 bases line up with TRBD1. CDR1 is LNHDA and CDR2 is SQIVND in the germline V gene (reference sequence). This CDR3 region has 15 residues. After removal of 3 bases from V and 3 bases from J, the junction contained 5 bases not matched to a gene. CDR3 nucleotide sequence: TGTGCCAGTAGTATGCAAGGGGGCAGCTACAATGAGCAGTTCTTC. This codes for CASSMQGGSYNEQFF.

For the CDR3, the DNA is TGTGCCAGCAGTCAAACAGACGCGGGGACCAAACAGACCCAGTACTTC. Amino acid sequence: CASSQTDAGTKQTQYF. V is TRBV7-2 and J is TRBJ2-5, with D possibly TRBD2 on 6 matching bases. V lost 6 bases, J lost 6 bases, and 23 bases lay in between. Per the germline V gene, CDR1 is SGHTA and CDR2 is FQGNSA. The CDR3 extends over 16 amino acids.

This chain joins TRBV6-2 or TRBV6-3 and TRBJ2-1; TRBD2 matches at 11 bases. CDR3 length: 17 residues. The germline V gene encodes CDR1 MNHEY and CDR2 SVGEGT. J was trimmed by 2 bases and V by 0 bases; bases with no gene match: 3. CDR3 protein: CASSYSSTSGTYNEQFF. As DNA, the CDR3 is TGTGCCAGCAGTTACTCGTCGACTAGCGGGACCTACAATGAGCAGTTCTTC.

V gene TRBV9 combines with J gene TRBJ2-7, with D perhaps TRBD2 (7 bases). The CDR3 runs 16 residues. Germline-derived CDR1 and CDR2 are SGDLS and YYNGEE. V gave up 5 bases and J gave up 0 bases, with 18 bases separating them. The CDR3 DNA reads TGTGCCAGCAGTCTACGTTGGGGGGGCAACTCCTACGAGCAGTACTTC. Translating gives CASSLRWGGNSYEQYF.

V gene TRBV19 combines with J gene TRBJ1-3, with 8 bases identical to TRBD1. Per the germline V gene, CDR1 is LNHDA and CDR2 is SQIVND (reference sequence). The CDR3 runs to 16 residues. V was pared by 7 bases and J by 1 base, with 9 bases of the junction left unmatched. The CDR3 region has the DNA TGTGCCAGTACTACCCAGGGGGCGTTATCTGGAAACACCATATATTTT. This sequence encodes CASTTQGALSGNTIYF.

The sample holds one count of this clone. The genes are TRBV18 and TRBJ1-5; D is possibly TRBD1 (5 bases). This CDR3 is built from 15 residues. Deletions cut 2 bases from V and 4 bases from J, with 12 bases between. Looked up from germline, CDR1 is KGHSH and CDR2 is LQKENI. The DNA for the CDR3 is TGTGCCAGCTCACCATGGGGCAGTCCTAATCAGCCCCAGCATTTT. Translating gives CASSPWGSPNQPQHF.

The chain links TRBV7-2 to TRBJ2-3; TRBD2 aligns across 8 bases. V dropped 5 bases and J dropped 1; count of bases not matched to a gene: 8. This CDR3 has 16 amino acids. CDR1 and CDR2 (germline): SGHTA, FQGNSA. The CDR3 nucleotides are TGTGCCAGCAGCCGTATCGCGGGGGGCGGCACAGATACGCAGTATTTT. Translating gives CASSRIAGGGTDTQYF.

This clone was counted a single time. The V gene is TRBV28, the J gene TRBJ1-1, with 8 bases lining up with TRBD1. This CDR3 comprises 16 residues. Germline loops: CDR1 MDHEN, CDR2 SYDVKM. The V gene end was trimmed by 1 base and the J gene end by 7 bases; junction bases not matched to a gene: 11. CDR3 in DNA: TGTGCCAGCAGTTTATCAGGGGGCGCAAGGGCGCTTGAAGCTTTCTTT. It specifies CASSLSGGARALEAFF.

The rearrangement links TRBV28 to TRBJ2-4; TRBD2 agrees at 7 bases. CDR1 and CDR2 (germline): MDHEN, SYDVKM. After removal of 8 bases from V and 3 bases from J, the junction contained 4 bases not matched to a gene. CDR3 length equals 13 residues. CDR3 loop: CASRGVVKNIQYF. Written as DNA, the CDR3 is TGTGCCAGCCGGGGGGTCGTCAAAAACATTCAGTACTTC.

V is TRBV29-1 and J is TRBJ2-1; TRBD1 matches 7 bases. V was clipped by 7 bases and J by 8 bases; unmatched bases: 20. There are 16 residues in the CDR3. Germline loops: CDR1 SQVTM, CDR2 ANQGSEA. As DNA, the CDR3 is TGCAGCGCCCCGGCTCCCGGGACAGTCGGTATCTATGAGCAGTTCTTC. Translation gives CSAPAPGTVGIYEQFF.

The chain is built from TRBV30 and TRBJ1-4; D possibly corresponds to TRBD1 (5 bases). Germline loops: CDR1 GTSNPN, CDR2 SVGIG (reference sequence). The V gene lost 0 bases and the J gene lost 7 bases, with 18 bases spanning the gap. This CDR3 contains 16 residues. CDR3 region: CAWSVLGEGGSEKLFF. The DNA of the CDR3 is TGTGCCTGGAGTGTCCTAGGGGAGGGTGGGAGTGAAAAACTGTTTTTT.

This clone was seen only once. This chain connects TRBV28 to TRBJ1-5, with TRBD1 matching over 8 bases. CDR3 length equals 15 residues. With 7 bases clipped from V and 3 bases from J, the junction kept 8 bases outside the gene matches. The germline V gene has CDR1 MDHEN and CDR2 SYDVKM. CDR3 coding DNA: TGTGCCAGCACACAAACAGGGGGGCTCAATCAGCCCCAGCATTTT. Protein product: CASTQTGGLNQPQHF. Based on the CDR3 plus reference TRBV28 and TRBJ1-5, the full variable domain is DVKVTQSSRYLVKRTGEKVFLECVQDMDHENMFWYRQDPGLGLRLIYFSYDVKMKEKGDIPEGYSVSREKKERFSLILESASTNQTSMYLCASTQTGGLNQPQHFGDGTRLSIL.

This chain uses TRBV28 with TRBJ2-3, with 7 bases matching TRBD2. Germline V gene sequence: CDR1 MDHEN, CDR2 SYDVKM. The CDR3 consists of 15 residues. J gave up 4 bases and V 2 bases, and 6 bases lay outside the gene matches. Written as DNA, the CDR3 is TGTGCCAGCAGTTTAGCGGGAGCAGGATCAGATACGCAGTATTTT. It is translated as CASSLAGAGSDTQYF.

V usage is TRBV9 and J usage is TRBJ2-7, with a tentative D call TRBD2 (6 bases). There are 15 residues in the CDR3. V was trimmed by 4 bases and J by 6 bases, leaving 20 bases between them. The germline CDR1 and CDR2 sequences are SGDLS and YYNGEE. DNA for the CDR3: TGTGCCAGCAGCATAAACCAGGACATGGGAGGCGAGCAGTACTTC. It codes for CASSINQDMGGEQYF.

The CDR3 loop reads CASSFGTGYGYTF. The CDR3 nucleotides are TGTGCCAGCAGCTTCGGGACAGGGTATGGCTACACCTTC. This chain uses TRBV7-3 with TRBJ1-2, with 9 bases lining up with TRBD1. The V segment lost 3 bases and the J segment 5 bases; nucleotides outside the gene matches: 1. The CDR3 sequence is 13 residues long. From germline, CDR1 is SGHTA and CDR2 FQGTGA.

V usage is TRBV7-2 and J usage is TRBJ1-4; 8 bases are shared with TRBD1. CDR3 length: 14 amino acids. V dropped 4 bases and J dropped 3; count of bases not matched to a gene: 1. In germline, CDR1 is SGHTA, CDR2 FQGNSA. CDR3 amino acids: CASSWTGSNEKLFF. CDR3 coding DNA: TGTGCCAGCAGCTGGACAGGGTCTAATGAAAAACTGTTTTTT.

This clone was observed a single time. The chain has TRBV7-3 and TRBJ2-3, with a possible D match to TRBD1 (5 bases). CDR3 length: 15 residues. Germline V gives CDR1 SGHTA, CDR2 FQGTGA. Trimming removed 2 bases from V and 6 bases from J, with 15 bases in between. This chain's CDR3 is CASSLWARGADTQYF. CDR3 nucleotide sequence: TGTGCCAGCAGCTTATGGGCTAGGGGTGCGGATACGCAGTATTTT. Drawing the rest from reference TRBV7-3 and TRBJ2-3, the complete variable domain is GAGVSQTPSNKVTEKGKYVELRCDPISGHTALYWYRQSLGQGPEFLIYFQGTGAADDSGLPNDRFFAVRPEGSVSTLKIQRTERGDSAVYLCASSLWARGADTQYFGPGTRLTVL.